This T cell receptor beta chain was recorded in a study of identical twins. Broader study findings: Insertions were fewer in abundant cord blood beta clonotypes, whereas memory repertoires showed none of this pattern. Beta out-of-frame twin sharing showed a weaker excess. These conclusions were based on statistical analysis (cross-sectional, not following the same donors).

CDR1 is SSHAT and CDR2 is FNYEAQ in the germline V gene (reference sequence). The CDR3 has 16 amino acids. Unique molecular identifiers were in the cDNA, with template-switch universal primer binding. TCRdb used MiXCR to reprocess the 5' RACE reads, holding one entry per CDR3 protein. The sample shows 1.5 million or so distinct CDR3 sequences, roughly a third of them seen only once. A note on this clonotype: Its antigen is not known. At one end, the junction sequence differs from germline, possibly due to a read error.

The TCR comes from a newborn girl in good health. The chain joins TRBV7-7 to TRBJ2-1; D remains unclear. Material: cord blood. CDR3 amino acids: CASSTSPSSSYNEQFF. For the CDR3, the DNA is TGTGCTAGCAGCACCAGTCCCTCGAGCTCCTACAATGAGCAGTTCTTC.